The 27 T cell receptor beta chains presented below share a single source sample, sequenced in a study of CD8 T cells in ankylosing spondylitis. TCRdb reprocessed the 5' RACE reads with MiXCR, giving one entry per CDR3 protein. The sample includes around 220,000 distinct CDR3 sequences, more than 9% of them seen just once. The sequenced sample consisted of blood, either unsorted or a sorted T cell fraction (not recorded which). The receptors derive from a male donor with ankylosing spondylitis or in good health (not recorded which).

This clonotype was seen many times. The chain is built from TRBV5-1 and TRBJ2-7; TRBD1 aligns across 8 bases. The length of the CDR3 is 14 residues. Germline V CDR1 and CDR2: SGHRS, YFSETQ. The V gene end was trimmed by 1 base and the J gene end by 6 bases; junction bases not matched to a gene: 6. DNA of the CDR3: TGCGCCAGCAGCTTGTCGGAGACAGGGGCCGAGCAGTACTTC. Translated, it gives CASSLSETGAEQYF.

This clonotype has ten or more counts. J is TRBJ2-4 and V is TRBV3-1, with 11 bases that match TRBD1. The V gene's germline CDR1 is LGHDT and CDR2 YNNKEL (reference sequence). The CDR3 spans 15 residues. The V and J ends lost 5 bases and 8 bases, in that order; junction bases with no gene match: 8. The CDR3 region is CASSFVGQGVDIQYF. CDR3 nucleotide sequence: TGTGCCAGCAGCTTTGTGGGACAGGGGGTGGACATTCAGTACTTC.

This clonotype was counted ten times or more. The genes are TRBV7-9 and TRBJ2-5; D is unresolved. Looked up from germline, CDR1 is SEHNR and CDR2 is FQNEAQ (reference sequence). This CDR3 has 15 residues. The ends were cut back, 1 base at V and 1 base at J, with 10 bases in the middle. CDR3 nucleotides: TGTGCCAGCAGCTTAGATCTGGGATCCCAAGAGACCCAGTACTTC. Amino acid sequence: CASSLDLGSQETQYF.

This clonotype was detected ten times or more. The chain links TRBV5-1 to TRBJ1-4; the match to TRBD1 covers 8 bases. Trimming cost V 6 bases and J 5 bases; bases outside gene matches: 6. The CDR3 consists of 14 residues. Germline lookup yields CDR1 SGHRS and CDR2 YFSETQ. CDR3 residues: CASTTGGRNEKLFF. CDR3 DNA sequence: TGCGCCAGCACCACAGGGGGGAGGAATGAAAAACTGTTTTTT. The full variable domain, completed using reference TRBV5-1 and TRBJ1-4, is KAGVTQTPRYLIKTRGQQVTLSCSPISGHRSVSWYQQTPGQGLQFLFEYFSETQRNKGNFPGRFSGRQFSNSRSEMNVSTLELGDSALYLCASTTGGRNEKLFFGSGTQLSVL.

The sample holds many counts of this clonotype. The chain couples TRBV28 to TRBJ2-7; D is unresolved. The CDR3 has 14 amino acids. V gave up 6 bases and J gave up 3 bases, with 15 bases separating them. Germline V gene sequence: CDR1 MDHEN, CDR2 SYDVKM. The CDR3 spells CASRPLPRHYEQYF. CDR3 bases: TGTGCCAGCAGACCCCTGCCAAGGCACTACGAGCAGTACTTC.

This chain links TRBV6-5 with TRBJ2-7; unclear D gene. In germline, CDR1 is MNHEY, CDR2 SVGAGI. The germline V and J ends were trimmed by 2 bases and 1 base, with 9 bases remaining between them. The CDR3 has 14 residues. In DNA form, the CDR3 reads TGTGCCAGCAGTTACCCTGGGGAATCCTACGAGCAGTACTTC. This codes for CASSYPGESYEQYF.

This clonotype was detected a few times. The chain is built from TRBV20-1 and TRBJ2-3, with a possible D match to TRBD2 (6 bases). Germline CDR1 is DFQATT and CDR2 is SNEGSKA (reference sequence). V was clipped by 3 bases and J by 0 bases, with 13 bases between them. This CDR3 contains 15 residues. CDR3 sequence (DNA): TGCAGTGCTAGTAGACTAGGCCCTAGCACAGATACGCAGTATTTT. It translates to CSASRLGPSTDTQYF.

Many counts were recorded for this clonotype. This rearrangement joins TRBV7-3 to TRBJ2-1, with 8 positions matching TRBD2. Germline V lookup: CDR1 SGHTA, CDR2 FQGTGA. The CDR3 consists of 13 residues. Trimming cost V 4 bases and J 5 bases; bases outside gene matches: 1. The CDR3 DNA reads TGTGCCAGCAGCTCGCGGGGGGACAATGAGCAGTTCTTC. Translation gives CASSSRGDNEQFF.

In its sample, this clonotype was seen many times. The chain recombines TRBV5-1 with TRBJ1-1; TRBD1 agrees at 8 bases. The V gene end was trimmed by 7 bases and the J gene end by 1 base; junction bases not matched to a gene: 0. Germline CDR1 and CDR2: SGHRS and YFSETQ. The CDR3 spans 12 residues. CDR3 protein: CASGQGNTEAFF. The CDR3 DNA reads as TGCGCCAGCGGACAGGGGAACACTGAAGCTTTCTTT.

This clonotype was counted at least ten times. The J gene is TRBJ1-6, the V gene TRBV20-1; unclear D gene. This CDR3 is built from 13 residues. Trimming left V 0 bases short and J 10 bases short, with 10 bases between. CDR1 is DFQATT, CDR2 SNEGSKA, per germline (reference sequence). The CDR3 DNA is TGCAGTGCTAGAGATCTCGGATGGTCACCCCTCCACTTT. Encoded protein: CSARDLGWSPLHF.

This clonotype occurred many times. This sequence joins TRBV20-1 and TRBJ2-3; the D is unclear. There are 11 residues in the CDR3. Germline V gene data show CDR1 as DFQATT and CDR2 as SNEGSKA (reference sequence). Trimming stripped 7 bases from V and 4 bases from J, with 9 bases between. For the CDR3, the DNA is TGCAGTGAAGGTCGGTCAGATACGCAGTATTTT. This sequence encodes CSEGRSDTQYF.

Many counts were recorded for this clonotype. The chain couples TRBV5-1 to TRBJ2-2; 8 positions match TRBD2. V lost 4 bases to trimming and J lost 5 bases; unmatched junction nucleotides: 10. Germline V lookup: CDR1 SGHRS, CDR2 YFSETQ. This CDR3 spans 16 amino acids. The CDR3 reads CASSVEAGGTTGELFF. As DNA, the CDR3 is TGCGCCAGCAGCGTGGAGGCGGGGGGAACAACCGGGGAGCTGTTTTTT.

V is TRBV7-8 and J is TRBJ2-5, with D unresolved. V lost 0 bases and J lost 3, with 11 bases in between. Germline V CDR1 and CDR2: SGHVS, FQNEAQ. This CDR3 region has 15 residues. The CDR3 coding sequence is TGTGCCAGCAGCTTAGCGTGGCCAGCGAAAGAGACCCAGTACTTC. As protein: CASSLAWPAKETQYF.

This clonotype was detected many times. The genes are TRBV30 and TRBJ2-7; 9 nucleotides line up with TRBD1. From germline, CDR1 is GTSNPN and CDR2 SVGIG (reference sequence). CDR3 length equals 13 residues. J was trimmed by 5 bases and V by 5 bases; bases with no gene match: 7. DNA for the CDR3: TGTGCCTGGGCTGGGACAGGGATCCACGAGCAGTACTTC. It codes for CAWAGTGIHEQYF. Drawing the rest from reference TRBV30 and TRBJ2-7, the complete variable domain is SQTIHQWPATLVQPVGSPLSLECTVEGTSNPNLYWYRQAAGRGLQLLFYSVGIGQISSEVPQNLSASRPQDRQFILSSKKLLLSDSGFYLCAWAGTGIHEQYFGPGTRLTVT.

The chain uses TRBV5-6 and TRBJ1-2; D is unresolved. This CDR3 is 12 amino acids long. Trimming took 4 bases from V and 8 from J, leaving 12 bases between them. Germline V gene sequence: CDR1 SGHDT, CDR2 YYEEEE. CDR3 sequence (DNA): TGTGCCAGCAGCGGGCCCACGGGGGGCTACACCTTC. It is translated as CASSGPTGGYTF.

The chain is built from TRBV3-1 and TRBJ2-5, with a weak D call TRBD2 (6 bases). V was pared by 3 bases and J by 2 bases, with 13 bases between. Looked up from germline, CDR1 is LGHDT and CDR2 is YNNKEL (reference sequence). The CDR3 consists of 15 residues. CDR3 nucleotides: TGTGCCAGCAGCCAGGAAGGGACTGAACAAGAGACCCAGTACTTC. It encodes CASSQEGTEQETQYF.

This clonotype showed up many times. The rearrangement links TRBV5-1 to TRBJ1-4; D not resolved. The CDR3 sequence is 14 residues long. From germline, CDR1 is SGHRS and CDR2 YFSETQ. Between the trimmed V and J ends, which lost 5 bases and 0 bases, there was a span of 8 bases. In DNA, the CDR3 is TGCGCCAGCAGGATGGATGCAACTAATGAAAAACTGTTTTTT. Translation gives CASRMDATNEKLFF.

Many counts were recorded for this clonotype. The genes are TRBV5-1 and TRBJ1-2; D gene unclear. Trimming took off 4 bases at V and 8 bases at J, with 24 bases between the two ends. CDR1 is SGHRS, CDR2 YFSETQ, per germline. CDR3 size: 16 residues. The CDR3 here is CASSAGDLAESWGYTF. The CDR3 coding sequence is TGCGCCAGCAGCGCCGGCGATTTAGCGGAGAGTTGGGGCTACACCTTC.

The genes are TRBV4-2 and TRBJ2-2, with 11 bases matching TRBD2. The CDR3 consists of 17 residues. The germline V gene encodes CDR1 LGHNA and CDR2 YNFKEQ. V shed 5 bases and J 1 base; nucleotides not matched to a gene: 6. The CDR3 here is CASSEAGLAGNTGELFF. CDR3 DNA: TGTGCCAGCAGCGAAGCCGGACTAGCGGGGAACACCGGGGAGCTGTTTTTT.

This rearrangement joins TRBV7-9 to TRBJ1-2; D unresolved. Germline V gives CDR1 SEHNR, CDR2 FQNEAQ (reference sequence). V lost 7 bases and J 5 bases, leaving 14 bases between the germline ends. The CDR3 contains 13 residues. The CDR3 loop is CASTSAAPYGYTF. In DNA, the CDR3 is TGTGCCAGCACCTCGGCAGCACCTTATGGCTACACCTTC.

This clonotype has at least ten counts. The rearrangement links TRBV2 to TRBJ2-5, with TRBD1 matching 7 bases. This CDR3 is 15 amino acids long. Germline loops: CDR1 SNHLY, CDR2 FYNNEI. Trimming took 7 bases from V and 3 from J; bases not matched to a gene: 11. This chain's CDR3 is CASTASTGVEETQYF. CDR3 coding DNA: TGTGCCAGCACGGCAAGCACAGGGGTAGAAGAGACCCAGTACTTC.

This clonotype was counted ten times or more. J is TRBJ2-5 and V is TRBV20-1, with 7 bases fitting TRBD1. The CDR3 has 13 amino acids. The J segment lost 8 bases and the V segment lost 6 bases, leaving 12 bases of the junction unmatched. Germline V gene data show CDR1 as DFQATT and CDR2 as SNEGSKA (reference sequence). CDR3 coding DNA: TGCAGTGCCACCACAGGGGCCGAAAATACCCAGTACTTC. It translates to CSATTGAENTQYF.

This clonotype was recorded many times. This chain uses TRBV20-1 with TRBJ2-6; no firm D call. The CDR3 is 18 residues long. V lost 3 bases and J lost 0, with 18 bases in between. Germline CDR1 and CDR2: DFQATT and SNEGSKA (reference sequence). The CDR3 region is CSASASLVALSGANVLTF. CDR3 nucleotides: TGCAGTGCTAGTGCCTCATTGGTAGCCCTCTCTGGGGCCAACGTCCTGACTTTC.

Points on this clonotype: It may be a read error: a sequence one base away is much more abundant. The chain joins TRBV5-6 to TRBJ2-7; 8 positions match TRBD1. Germline CDR1 reads SGHDT; CDR2 reads YYEEEE. The CDR3 is 13 amino acids. The CDR3 spells CASEEGPGGEQSF. In nucleotides, the CDR3 is TGTGCCAGCGAGGAAGGTCCAGGGGGCGAGCAGTCCTTC.

About this clonotype: Given a much more abundant clone one base away, this may be a read error. J is TRBJ2-7 and V is TRBV7-3; possible D gene TRBD2, 5 bases. In germline, CDR1 is SGHTA, CDR2 FQGTGA. With 5 bases removed from V and 1 base from J, the gap between germline ends came to 12 bases. The length of the CDR3 is 14 residues. The CDR3 nucleotides are TGTGCCAGCAGCCCTCCACCGGGATCCTACGAGCAGTACTTC. This gives the protein CASSPPPGSYEQYF.

This clonotype was picked up many times. The chain uses TRBV20-1 and TRBJ1-1; a possible D gene is TRBD1 (5 bases). The germline V and J ends were trimmed by 3 bases and 5 bases, with 16 bases remaining between them. The V gene's germline CDR1 is DFQATT and CDR2 SNEGSKA (reference sequence). This CDR3 contains 14 residues. The CDR3 reads CSARSGTTVTEAFF. CDR3 DNA: TGCAGTGCTAGGTCAGGGACCACGGTTACTGAAGCTTTCTTT.

This clonotype was seen at least ten times. This chain joins TRBV9 and TRBJ2-2, with 10 positions matching TRBD1. Looked up from germline, CDR1 is SGDLS and CDR2 is YYNGEE. The CDR3 is 17 amino acids. Trimming cost V 0 bases and J 6 bases; bases outside gene matches: 8. CDR3 coding DNA: TGTGCCAGCAGCGTAGTGGGACAGGGGACGAGGTCCGGGGAGCTGTTTTTT. This translates into CASSVVGQGTRSGELFF.